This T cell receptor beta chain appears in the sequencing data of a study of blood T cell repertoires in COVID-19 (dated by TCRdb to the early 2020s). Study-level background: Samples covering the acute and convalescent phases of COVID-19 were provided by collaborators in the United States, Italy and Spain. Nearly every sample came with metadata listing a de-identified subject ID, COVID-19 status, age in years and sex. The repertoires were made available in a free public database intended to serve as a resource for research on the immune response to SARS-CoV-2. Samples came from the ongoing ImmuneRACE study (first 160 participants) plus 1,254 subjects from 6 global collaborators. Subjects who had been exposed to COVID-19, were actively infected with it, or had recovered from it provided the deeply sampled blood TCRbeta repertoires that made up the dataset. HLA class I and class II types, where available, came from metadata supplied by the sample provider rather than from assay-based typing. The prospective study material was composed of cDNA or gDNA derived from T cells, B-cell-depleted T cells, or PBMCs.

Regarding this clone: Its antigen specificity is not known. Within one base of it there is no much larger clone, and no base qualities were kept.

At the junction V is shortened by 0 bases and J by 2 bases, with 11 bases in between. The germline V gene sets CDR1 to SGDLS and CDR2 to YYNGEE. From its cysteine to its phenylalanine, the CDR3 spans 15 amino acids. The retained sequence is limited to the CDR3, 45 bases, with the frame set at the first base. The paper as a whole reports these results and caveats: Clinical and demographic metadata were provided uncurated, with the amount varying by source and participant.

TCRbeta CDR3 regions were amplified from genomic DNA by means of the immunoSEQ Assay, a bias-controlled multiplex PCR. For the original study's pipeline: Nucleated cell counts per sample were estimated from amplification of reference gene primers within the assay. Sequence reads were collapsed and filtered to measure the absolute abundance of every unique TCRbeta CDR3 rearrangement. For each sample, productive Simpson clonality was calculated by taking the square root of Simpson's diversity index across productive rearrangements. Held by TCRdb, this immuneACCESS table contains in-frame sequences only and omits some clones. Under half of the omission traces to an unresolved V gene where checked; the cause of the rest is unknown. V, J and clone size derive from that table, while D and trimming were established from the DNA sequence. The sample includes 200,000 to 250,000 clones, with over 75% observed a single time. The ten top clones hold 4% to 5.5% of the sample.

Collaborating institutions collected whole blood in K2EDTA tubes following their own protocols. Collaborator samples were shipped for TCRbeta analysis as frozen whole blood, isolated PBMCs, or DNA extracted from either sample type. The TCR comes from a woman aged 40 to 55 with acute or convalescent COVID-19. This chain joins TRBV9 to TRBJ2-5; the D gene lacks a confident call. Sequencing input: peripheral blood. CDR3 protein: CASSVGVGGQETQYF. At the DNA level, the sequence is TGTGCCAGCAGCGTAGGGGTCGGCGGACAAGAGACCCAGTACTTC.